There are a few counts of the clone carrying this TCR beta chain. Antigen: not known. Germline V gene lookup returns CDR1 SGHAT and CDR2 FQDESV (reference sequence). Losses at the gene ends were 6 bases for V and 4 bases for J; bases not matched to a gene: 7. The CDR3 runs to 14 residues. This sample was taken from a study of CD8+ T cells in alopecia areata. Reverse transcription of extracted RNA yielded cDNA, which provided the sequencing template. The method was immunoSEQ multiplex PCR; TCRdb's version includes in-frame clones alone and lacks a portion of them. In the table there are around 200,000 clones, 64% of which are singletons. Noted treatment: oral pan-JAK inhibitor, 5-10 mg twice daily. Study findings and constraints: Scalp and blood retained many expanded lesional clones during tofacitinib. Scalp samples also yield sequences from resident alphabeta T cells of normal skin.

The chain links TRBV11-1 to TRBJ2-3, with TRBD1 matching 7 bases. The material sequenced was CD4+ T cells sorted from blood, taken at week 4, from a patient treated with tofacitinib. The receptor was isolated from a human donor with alopecia areata. The CDR3, as DNA: TGTGCCAGCAGACTCGGACAGGATCCAGATACGCAGTATTTT. This codes for CASRLGQDPDTQYF. Using reference TRBV11-1 and TRBJ2-3 for the parts outside the CDR3, the full variable domain is EAEVAQSPRYKITEKSQAVAFWCDPISGHATLYWYRQILGQGPELLVQFQDESVVDDSQLPKDRFSAERLKGVDSTLKIQPAELGDSAMYLCASRLGQDPDTQYFGPGTRLTVL.